A single T cell receptor (beta chain) is shown here with its context. Its matching antigen is unknown. This specimen comes from a study of T cell responses to AZD1222 COVID-19 vaccine. This CDR3 is 14 amino acids long. The V gene lost 4 bases and the J gene lost 3 bases, with 12 bases spanning the gap. Germline CDR1 and CDR2: SGHRS and YFSETQ. Repertoires were generated with immunoSEQ multiplex PCR, while TCRdb's copy carries only in-frame clones and drops some. The table lists approximately 220,000 clones, 93% of them singletons, with less than 1.2% in the top ten. Points from the study as a whole: When two AZD1222 doses had been given, Spike-specific TCR breadth and depth rose. Spike was spanned by vaccine-associated CD4 TCRs, with dominance at 160-218 and 743-854.

The source was peripheral blood, collected on day 0 of MenACWY control vaccination. The receptor was derived from an adult in good health. This chain uses TRBV5-1 with TRBJ2-3, with D possibly called TRBD1 or TRBD2 (6 bases each). The CDR3 DNA follows: TGCGCCAGCAGCCCGGGGGCGATTACAGATACGCAGTATTTT. Translating gives CASSPGAITDTQYF. The full variable domain, completed using reference TRBV5-1 and TRBJ2-3, is KAGVTQTPRYLIKTRGQQVTLSCSPISGHRSVSWYQQTPGQGLQFLFEYFSETQRNKGNFPGRFSGRQFSNSRSEMNVSTLELGDSALYLCASSPGAITDTQYFGPGTRLTVL.